One sample yielded the 21 T cell receptor beta chains listed below, sequenced in a study of blood T cell repertoires in COVID-19 (TCRdb year 2020). Library preparation employed the immunoSEQ multiplex PCR assay. TCRdb holds this immuneACCESS table with in-frame rearrangements only. Some clones are missing; in checked studies, unresolved V genes explain under half, and the rest has no known cause. Present in this sample are some 120,000 clones, approximately 80% of which were seen just once. Clones ranked in the top ten supply 3.8% of the sample. Sample: peripheral blood. Receptors originate from a woman between 45 and 65 years old with acute or convalescent COVID-19.

The chain combines TRBV2 with TRBJ2-2; 10 bases are shared with TRBD1. The germline gives CDR1 SNHLY, CDR2 FYNNEI. The CDR3 contains 16 residues. V lost 6 bases to trimming and J lost 6 bases; unmatched junction nucleotides: 10. The CDR3, as DNA: TGTGCCAGCAGGAGAACGGGACAGGGGTTTTCCGGGGAGCTGTTTTTT. It yields the protein CASRRTGQGFSGELFF.

This chain connects TRBV24-1 to TRBJ2-1, with TRBD2 identical over 8 bases. The CDR3 sequence is 15 residues long. The V gene end was trimmed by 5 bases and the J gene end by 4 bases; junction bases not matched to a gene: 6. Germline V gene lookup returns CDR1 KGHDR and CDR2 SFDVKD. This CDR3 is CATSGRLAMYNEQFF. CDR3 sequence (DNA): TGTGCCACCAGTGGACGACTAGCGATGTACAATGAGCAGTTCTTC.

The J gene is TRBJ2-1, the V gene TRBV5-1; D may be TRBD2 (5 bases). The V end was cut by 2 bases, the J end by 6 bases, with 9 bases between. The length of the CDR3 is 13 residues. Germline CDR1 and CDR2: SGHRS and YFSETQ. The CDR3 DNA sequence: TGCGCCAGCAGCTTTGAAGGGAGCAATGAGCAGTTCTTC. This encodes CASSFEGSNEQFF.

The chain has TRBV19 and TRBJ2-5; 11 bases are a match to TRBD1. Germline V gene sequence: CDR1 LNHDA, CDR2 SQIVND (reference sequence). V shed 4 bases, J shed 5 bases, and the junction held 3 bases outside the gene matches. There are 14 residues in the CDR3. The CDR3 DNA follows: TGTGCCAGTAGTAGGGACAGGGGGAAGGAGACCCAGTACTTC. It codes for CASSRDRGKETQYF.

The V and J genes are TRBV9 and TRBJ1-2; 7 bases map to TRBD1. V was pared by 3 bases and J by 2 bases, with 4 bases of the junction left unmatched. Germline V CDR1 and CDR2: SGDLS, YYNGEE. This CDR3 spans 14 amino acids. CDR3 residues: CASSGTGANYGYTF. CDR3 DNA sequence: TGTGCCAGCAGCGGAACAGGGGCCAACTATGGCTACACCTTC.

The chain has TRBV28 and TRBJ2-1; D unresolved. V was shortened by 2 bases and J by 9 bases, with 11 bases between the two germline ends. The CDR3 runs to 13 residues. Germline V gene sequence: CDR1 MDHEN, CDR2 SYDVKM. The CDR3, as DNA: TGTGCCAGCAGTTTAATCCTAGTCGGTGAGCAGTTCTTC. This gives the protein CASSLILVGEQFF.

The chain links TRBV10-2 to TRBJ2-2; 10 nucleotides agree with TRBD2. From germline, CDR1 is WSHSY and CDR2 SAAADI. V trimming: 6 bases; J trimming: 2 bases; junction bases outside the gene matches: 12. The CDR3 spans 18 residues. CDR3 region: CASRKGLAGGANTGELFF. The CDR3 DNA is TGCGCCAGCAGAAAAGGGTTAGCGGGAGGTGCTAACACCGGGGAGCTGTTTTTT.

In this sample, this clone turned up once. V is TRBV4-2 and J is TRBJ1-2; D is unclear. V lost 0 bases and J 8 bases, leaving 13 bases between the germline ends. This CDR3 is built from 14 residues. Germline V CDR1 and CDR2: LGHNA, YNFKEQ. CDR3 loop: CASSQDEGSLGYTF. The CDR3 DNA is TGTGCCAGCAGCCAAGATGAAGGGAGTTTGGGCTACACCTTC.

This clone has only a few counts. This chain links TRBV15 with TRBJ2-7, with 14 bases matching TRBD2. V shed 7 bases, J shed 4 bases, and the junction held 3 bases outside the gene matches. The length of the CDR3 is 14 residues. Per the germline V gene, CDR1 is LNHNV and CDR2 is YYDKDF (reference sequence). The CDR3 DNA reads TGTGCCACCAAGGGACTAGCGGGAGATTACGAGCAGTACTTC. Its translation: CATKGLAGDYEQYF.

The chain recombines TRBV19 with TRBJ1-6; D gene unclear. The V and J ends lost 4 bases and 5 bases respectively, with 6 bases between them. CDR1 LNHDA and CDR2 SQIVND come from the germline V gene (reference sequence). The CDR3 loop spans 13 amino acids. Written as DNA, the CDR3 is TGTGCCAGTAGTAATCGGGATAATTCACCCCTCCACTTT. Its protein is CASSNRDNSPLHF.

The chain uses TRBV28 and TRBJ2-2; TRBD1 aligns across 8 bases. This CDR3 is built from 14 residues. Looked up from germline, CDR1 is MDHEN and CDR2 is SYDVKM. Germline trimming cut 8 bases from V and 3 bases from J; bases unmatched to any gene: 5. The CDR3 DNA is TGTGCCAGCCGCAGGGGGCTGGACACCGGGGAGCTGTTTTTT. It specifies CASRRGLDTGELFF.

The V and J genes are TRBV5-4 and TRBJ2-3; 8 nucleotides align to TRBD1. The CDR3 covers 17 residues. Germline loops: CDR1 SGHNT, CDR2 YYREEE (reference sequence). With 4 bases clipped from V and 3 bases from J, the junction kept 13 bases outside the gene matches. This chain's CDR3 is CASSLLRGQGKTDTQYF. CDR3 DNA sequence: TGTGCCAGCAGCCTACTTCGCGGACAGGGAAAAACAGATACGCAGTATTTT.

This rearrangement joins TRBV6-5 to TRBJ1-5; 7 bases match TRBD1. The CDR3 length is 14 residues. The J segment lost 0 bases and the V segment lost 5 bases, leaving 1 base of the junction unmatched. Germline assignment: CDR1 MNHEY and CDR2 SVGAGI. CDR3 sequence reads: CASSKGASNQPQHF. The CDR3, as DNA: TGTGCCAGCAGTAAGGGGGCTAGCAATCAGCCCCAGCATTTT.

V and J are TRBV6-2 or TRBV6-3 and TRBJ1-1, with 10 bases fitting TRBD1. V trimming: 5 bases; J trimming: 8 bases; junction bases outside the gene matches: 11. The CDR3 is 15 residues long. Germline V CDR1 and CDR2: MNHEY, SVGEGT. The CDR3 DNA reads TGTGCCAGCAGTCAAGCGGGGACAGGGGCTGTAGAAGCTTTCTTT. It specifies CASSQAGTGAVEAFF.

The CDR3 bases are TGTGCCAGCAGTTCCTCGACAAGGATGCAGCCCCAGCATTTT. Translating it yields CASSSSTRMQPQHF. V gene TRBV27 combines with J gene TRBJ1-5, with D hard to call. CDR3 length: 14 residues. V was clipped by 4 bases and J by 7 bases, with 14 bases between them. Germline V CDR1 and CDR2: MNHEY, SMNVEV (reference sequence).

As to this clone: Because the CDR3's place on the DNA is in doubt, the DNA is left out and the CDR3 is given as listed by TCRdb. V and J are TRBV5-6 and TRBJ2-3; TRBD1, the table's D call, lacks a check against the DNA. The CDR3 extends over 16 residues, inclusive of both ends. Germline CDR1 reads SGHDT; CDR2 reads YYEEEE. CDR3: CASSSSGQGASDTQYF.

The V and J genes are TRBV29-1 and TRBJ1-5, with D unresolved. The CDR3 covers 13 residues. V dropped 4 bases and J dropped 0 bases, with 7 bases sitting between them. Germline CDR1 and CDR2: SQVTM and ANQGSEA. DNA for the CDR3: TGCAGCGTTGGAGGGAATAGCAATCAGCCCCAGCATTTT. Amino acid sequence: CSVGGNSNQPQHF.

The table lists this clone with a count of one. The chain is built from TRBV7-3 and TRBJ1-2, with D possibly matching TRBD1 (5 bases). Germline lookup yields CDR1 SGHTA and CDR2 FQGTGA. V gave up 5 bases and J gave up 8 bases, with 15 bases separating them. The CDR3 sequence is 13 residues long. This chain's CDR3 is CASSRDGGVGYTF. The CDR3, as DNA: TGTGCCAGCAGCCGCGATGGGGGGGTCGGCTACACCTTC.

The CDR3 DNA reads as TGCGCCAGCAGCTTGGAACTAGCGGGCTACAATGAGCAGTTCTTC. As protein: CASSLELAGYNEQFF. V gene TRBV5-1 combines with J gene TRBJ2-1; 9 positions agree with TRBD2. After removal of 0 bases from V and 3 bases from J, the junction contained 1 base not matched to a gene. The CDR3 consists of 15 residues. Germline loops: CDR1 SGHRS, CDR2 YFSETQ.

The table lists this clone with a count of one. V and J are TRBV30 and TRBJ1-4; D is unclear. With 4 bases removed from V and 4 bases from J, the gap between germline ends came to 13 bases. This CDR3 spans 14 amino acids. CDR1 GTSNPN and CDR2 SVGIG come from the germline V gene (reference sequence). The CDR3 DNA sequence: TGTGCCTGGAACCCGGCGGGGTTTAATGAAAAACTGTTTTTT. Residues: CAWNPAGFNEKLFF.

The genes are TRBV7-9 and TRBJ2-7, with 10 bases identical to TRBD1. Per the germline V gene, CDR1 is SEHNR and CDR2 is FQNEAQ (reference sequence). The CDR3 extends over 15 amino acids. The J segment lost 2 bases and the V segment lost 5 bases, leaving 6 bases of the junction unmatched. DNA for the CDR3: TGTGCCAGCAGCATAAGGACAGGGGGTCCCTACGAGCAGTACTTC. It yields the protein CASSIRTGGPYEQYF.